These 5 T cell receptor beta chains were sequenced from one sample in a study of OX40 agonist ivuxolimab in advanced cancers. Sequenced by immunoSEQ multiplex PCR; TCRdb stores in-frame clones only, minus some. The sample has about 100,000 clones, about 91% seen once. Sample: CD4+ or CD8+ T cells sorted from blood, taken in a trial of the OX40 agonist ivuxolimab. The receptors shown here come from an adult with an advanced solid tumor such as melanoma, head and neck, liver or kidney cancer.

This clone was recorded a few times. At one end the junction does not follow the germline gene, possibly because of a read error. The rearrangement joins TRBV7-9 to TRBJ1-2; D is possibly TRBD1 (5 bases). The CDR3 sequence is 12 residues long. Germline-derived CDR1 and CDR2 are SEHNR and FQNEAQ (reference sequence). The CDR3 spells CASSLGRDSRRF. CDR3 nucleotides: TGTGCCAGCAGCTTAGGCCGGGACTCAAGGCGCTTC.

This chain joins TRBV5-1 and TRBJ2-7; TRBD1 or TRBD2 may be the D gene (6 bases each). Germline loops: CDR1 SGHRS, CDR2 YFSETQ. With 7 bases removed from V and 2 bases from J, the gap between germline ends came to 22 bases. This CDR3 is 16 amino acids long. In DNA form, the CDR3 reads TGCGCCAGCGGAGGGGGTGAAGCGGCTAGTACCTACGAGCAGTACTTC. It is translated as CASGGGEAASTYEQYF. The full variable domain, rest sourced from reference TRBV5-1 and TRBJ2-7, is KAGVTQTPRYLIKTRGQQVTLSCSPISGHRSVSWYQQTPGQGLQFLFEYFSETQRNKGNFPGRFSGRQFSNSRSEMNVSTLELGDSALYLCASGGGEAASTYEQYFGPGTRLTVT.

This chain connects TRBV7-8 to TRBJ2-1; TRBD2 matches 15 bases. Germline V lookup: CDR1 SGHVS, CDR2 FQNEAQ. The V segment lost 2 bases and the J segment 7 bases; nucleotides outside the gene matches: 6. The CDR3 extends over 17 amino acids. The CDR3 nucleotides are TGTGCCAGCAGCTTACTGACAGGGACTAGCGGGAGGAATGAGCAGTTCTTC. Protein: CASSLLTGTSGRNEQFF.

This rearrangement joins TRBV2 to TRBJ2-7; D call uncertain. Germline assignment: CDR1 SNHLY and CDR2 FYNNEI. The CDR3 has 13 amino acids. Trimming took 8 bases from V and 2 from J, leaving 13 bases between them. The CDR3 DNA sequence: TGTGCCAGCGCGCCCCGAAGGACCTACGAGCAGTACTTC. As protein: CASAPRRTYEQYF. Complete variable domain (other parts from reference TRBV2 and TRBJ2-7): EPEVTQTPSHQVTQMGQEVILRCVPISNHLYFYWYRQILGQKVEFLVSFYNNEISEKSEIFDDQFSVERPDGSNFTLKIRSTKLEDSAMYFCASAPRRTYEQYFGPGTRLTVT.

The rearrangement joins TRBV5-1 to TRBJ1-1; a possible D gene is TRBD1 (5 bases). Trimming left V 0 bases short and J 4 bases short, with 13 bases between. In germline, CDR1 is SGHRS, CDR2 YFSETQ. The CDR3 runs to 15 residues. The CDR3 spells CASSLGIGQGTEAFF. In DNA form, the CDR3 reads TGCGCCAGCAGCTTGGGTATCGGGCAGGGCACTGAAGCTTTCTTT.